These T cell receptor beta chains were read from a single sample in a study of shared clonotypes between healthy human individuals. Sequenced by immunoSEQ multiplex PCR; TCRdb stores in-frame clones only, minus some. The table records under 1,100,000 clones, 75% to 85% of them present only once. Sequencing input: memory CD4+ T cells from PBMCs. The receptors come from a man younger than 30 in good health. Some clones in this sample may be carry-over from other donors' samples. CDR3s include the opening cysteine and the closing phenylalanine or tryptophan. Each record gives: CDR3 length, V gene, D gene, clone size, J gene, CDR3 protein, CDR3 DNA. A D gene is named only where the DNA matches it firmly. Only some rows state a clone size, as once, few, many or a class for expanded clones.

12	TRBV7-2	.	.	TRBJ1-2	CASSLAILRYTF	TGTGCCAGCAGCTTAGCGATCCTACGCTACACCTTC
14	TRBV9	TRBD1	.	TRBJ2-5	CASSLGTDQETQYF	TGTGCCAGCAGCCTGGGGACAGACCAAGAGACCCAGTACTTC
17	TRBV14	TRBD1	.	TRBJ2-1	CASSQDWGQGARSEQFF	TGTGCCAGCAGCCAAGATTGGGGACAGGGGGCGCGAAGTGAGCAGTTCTTC
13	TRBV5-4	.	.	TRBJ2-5	CASSPLGVETQYF	TGTGCCAGCAGCCCTTTAGGGGTGGAGACCCAGTACTTC
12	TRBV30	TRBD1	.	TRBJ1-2	CAWSSGGDGYTF	TGTGCCTGGAGTTCAGGGGGGGATGGCTACACCTTC
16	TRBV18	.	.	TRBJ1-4	CASSRGPNQANEKLFF	TGTGCCAGCTCACGAGGTCCCAACCAGGCTAATGAAAAACTGTTTTTT
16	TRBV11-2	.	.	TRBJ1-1	CASSSAPRGEHGEAFF	TGTGCCAGCAGCTCCGCCCCCCGCGGAGAACACGGTGAAGCTTTCTTT
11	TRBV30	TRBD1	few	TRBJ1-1	CATGENTEAFF	TGTGCGACAGGGGAGAACACTGAAGCTTTCTTT
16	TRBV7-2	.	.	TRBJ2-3	CASSLSGDTSTDTQYF	TGTGCCAGCAGCCTTAGCGGAGACACTAGCACAGATACGCAGTATTTT
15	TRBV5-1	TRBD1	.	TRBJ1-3	CASSQGANSGNTIYF	TGCGCCAGCTCACAGGGGGCGAACTCTGGAAACACCATATATTTT
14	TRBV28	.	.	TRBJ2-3	CASSLPRGEATQYF	TGTGCCAGCAGTTTACCCCGGGGTGAAGCAACGCAGTATTTT
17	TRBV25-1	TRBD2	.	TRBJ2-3	CASTAGLLAGHTDTQYF	TGTGCCAGCACCGCGGGCCTACTAGCGGGACACACAGATACGCAGTATTTT
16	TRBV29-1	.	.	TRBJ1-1	CSVFIITVTLGTEAFF	TGCAGCGTTTTTATTATAACAGTTACCCTCGGCACTGAAGCTTTCTTT
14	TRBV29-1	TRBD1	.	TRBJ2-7	CSVGLPGGSYEQYF	TGCAGCGTTGGCCTGCCAGGGGGTTCCTACGAGCAGTACTTC
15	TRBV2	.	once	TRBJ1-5	CASSWEGVSNQPQHF	TGTGCCAGCAGTTGGGAAGGGGTTAGCAATCAGCCCCAGCATTTT
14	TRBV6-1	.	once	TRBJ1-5	CASSGRDGDQPQHF	TGTGCCAGCAGCGGCCGGGACGGGGATCAGCCCCAGCATTTT
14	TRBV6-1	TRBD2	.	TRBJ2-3	CASGQLAGTDTQYF	TGTGCCAGCGGACAACTAGCGGGCACAGATACGCAGTATTTT
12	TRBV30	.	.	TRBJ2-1	CAWSDRDDEQFF	TGTGCCTGGAGTGACCGGGACGATGAGCAGTTCTTC
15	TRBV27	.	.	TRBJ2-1	CASGAGPSTYNEQFF	TGTGCCAGCGGGGCGGGCCCGAGTACCTACAATGAGCAGTTCTTC
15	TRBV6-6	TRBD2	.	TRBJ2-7	CASSPRGLDTYEQYF	TGTGCCAGCAGTCCTAGGGGACTAGACACCTACGAGCAGTACTTC
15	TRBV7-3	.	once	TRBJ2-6	CASSLGPEGANVLTF	TGTGCCAGCAGCTTAGGTCCGGAGGGGGCCAACGTCCTGACTTTC
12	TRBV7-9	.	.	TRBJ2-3	CASSLSGDAQYF	TGTGCCAGCAGCTTATCGGGAGACGCGCAGTATTTT
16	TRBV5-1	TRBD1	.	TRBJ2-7	CASSFAPTGGGDEQYF	TGCGCCAGCAGCTTTGCCCCGACAGGGGGCGGTGACGAGCAGTACTTC
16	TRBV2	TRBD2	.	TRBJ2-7	CASSFRSGRASYEQYF	TGTGCCAGCAGTTTTCGTAGCGGGAGGGCCTCCTACGAGCAGTACTTC
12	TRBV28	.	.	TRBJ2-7	CASSLPAGVMNF	TGTGCCAGCAGTTTACCGGCTGGGGTTATGAACTTC
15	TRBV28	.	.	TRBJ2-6	CASVRVNSGANVLTF	TGTGCCAGTGTTCGGGTTAACTCTGGGGCCAACGTCCTGACTTTC
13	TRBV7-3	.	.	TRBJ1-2	CASSQPGRNGYTF	TGTGCCAGCAGCCAACCGGGACGCAATGGCTACACCTTC
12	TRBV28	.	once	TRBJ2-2	CASSLMPGELFF	TGTGCCAGCAGTTTAATGCCGGGGGAGCTGTTTTTT
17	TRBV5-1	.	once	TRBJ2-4	CASSLLGLGVGITIQYF	TGCGCCAGCAGCTTGTTGGGATTGGGGGTGGGGATTACCATTCAGTACTTC
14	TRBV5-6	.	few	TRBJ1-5	CASSLTGGNQPQHF	TGTGCCAGCAGCTTGACGGGGGGCAATCAGCCCCAGCATTTT
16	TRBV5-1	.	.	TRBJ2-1	CASSLTALGGIGEQFF	TGCGCCAGCAGCCTGACAGCCCTGGGCGGGATCGGTGAGCAGTTCTTC
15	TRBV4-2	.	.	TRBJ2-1	CASSQDPDIRNEQFF	TGTGCCAGCAGCCAAGATCCGGATATAAGGAATGAGCAGTTCTTC
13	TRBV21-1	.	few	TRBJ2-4	CARGDRARGIQYF	TGTGCCAGAGGCGATAGGGCCAGGGGCATTCAGTACTTC
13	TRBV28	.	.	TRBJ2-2	CASRQTPAGELFF	TGTGCCAGCAGACAAACCCCCGCCGGGGAGCTGTTTTTT
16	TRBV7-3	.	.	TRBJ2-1	CASSLTVGTSYNEQFF	TGTGCCAGCAGCTTAACAGTAGGGACCTCCTACAATGAGCAGTTCTTC
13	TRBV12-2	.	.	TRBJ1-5	CAPDRVCYQPQHF	TGTGCCCCGGACCGGGTTTGTTATCAGCCCCAGCATTTT
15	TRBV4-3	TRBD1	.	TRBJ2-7	CASSRQTGVVYEQYF	TGCGCCAGCAGCCGCCAGACAGGGGTAGTCTACGAGCAGTACTTC
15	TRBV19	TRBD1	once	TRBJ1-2	CASSGERQGGYGYTF	TGTGCCAGTAGTGGTGAAAGACAGGGGGGCTATGGCTACACCTTC
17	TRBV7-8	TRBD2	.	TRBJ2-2	CASSLGYAGGRHGELFF	TGTGCCAGCAGCTTAGGGTACGCGGGAGGACGGCACGGGGAGCTGTTTTTT
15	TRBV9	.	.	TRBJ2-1	CASSEVGQGYNEQFF	TGTGCCAGCAGCGAGGTGGGTCAGGGCTACAATGAGCAGTTCTTC
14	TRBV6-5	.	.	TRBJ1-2	CASRRRTGNYGYTF	TGTGCCAGCAGGAGAAGGACCGGGAACTATGGCTACACCTTC
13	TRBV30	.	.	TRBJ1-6	CAWSGTGDSPLHF	TGTGCCTGGAGCGGGACTGGGGATTCACCCCTCCACTTT
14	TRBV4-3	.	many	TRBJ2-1	CASSQEGLTAEQFF	TGCGCCAGCAGCCAAGAAGGGTTAACTGCTGAGCAGTTCTTC
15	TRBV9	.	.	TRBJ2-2	CASSGLPDNTGELFF	TGTGCCAGCAGCGGACTGCCGGATAACACCGGGGAGCTGTTTTTT
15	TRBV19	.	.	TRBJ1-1	CASSLGAGMNTEAFF	TGTGCCAGTAGCCTGGGGGCAGGCATGAACACTGAAGCTTTCTTT
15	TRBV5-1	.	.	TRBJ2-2	CASSLVAQNTGELFF	TGCGCCAGCAGCTTGGTAGCCCAGAACACCGGGGAGCTGTTTTTT
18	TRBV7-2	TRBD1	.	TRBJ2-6	CASSLDLTGGSGANVLTF	TGTGCCAGCAGCTTGGATCTGACAGGGGGCTCTGGGGCCAACGTCCTGACTTTC
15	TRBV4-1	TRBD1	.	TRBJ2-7	CASSQPGQGIYEQYF	TGCGCCAGCAGCCAACCGGGACAGGGAATATACGAGCAGTACTTC
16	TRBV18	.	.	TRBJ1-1	CASSPQRATLSTEAFF	TGTGCCAGCTCACCGCAACGGGCTACCCTTTCCACTGAAGCTTTCTTT
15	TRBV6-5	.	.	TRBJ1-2	CASSYPGDGRQGYTF	TGTGCCAGCAGTTACCCGGGGGACGGGCGACAGGGCTACACCTTC
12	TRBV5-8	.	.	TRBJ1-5	CASNRDQRPQHF	TGTGCCAGCAACCGGGACCAGCGGCCCCAGCATTTT
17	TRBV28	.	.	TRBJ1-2	CASSPPASAIPNYGYTF	TGTGCCAGCAGCCCCCCTGCGAGCGCGATACCCAACTATGGCTACACCTTC
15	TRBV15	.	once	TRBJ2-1	CATSRDNRAGGEQFF	TGTGCCACCAGCAGAGATAACAGGGCCGGGGGTGAGCAGTTCTTC
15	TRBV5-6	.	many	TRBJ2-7	CASSPGVGGSYEQYF	TGTGCCAGCAGCCCCGGAGTTGGGGGTTCCTACGAGCAGTACTTC